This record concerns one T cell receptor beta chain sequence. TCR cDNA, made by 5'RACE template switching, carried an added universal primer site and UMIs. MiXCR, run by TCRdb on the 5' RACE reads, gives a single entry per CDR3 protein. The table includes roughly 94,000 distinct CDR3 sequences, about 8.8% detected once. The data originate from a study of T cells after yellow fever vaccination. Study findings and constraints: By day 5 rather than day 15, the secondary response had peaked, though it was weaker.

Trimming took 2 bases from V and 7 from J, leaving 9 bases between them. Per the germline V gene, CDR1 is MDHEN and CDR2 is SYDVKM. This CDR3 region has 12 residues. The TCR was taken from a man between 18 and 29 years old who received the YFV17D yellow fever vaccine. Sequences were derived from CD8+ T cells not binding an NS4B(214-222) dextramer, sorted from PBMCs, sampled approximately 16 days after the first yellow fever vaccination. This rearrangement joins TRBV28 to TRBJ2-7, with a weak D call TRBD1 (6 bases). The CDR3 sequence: CASSLRTGEQYV. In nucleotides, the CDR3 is TGTGCCAGCAGTTTACGCACAGGGGAGCAGTACGTC.